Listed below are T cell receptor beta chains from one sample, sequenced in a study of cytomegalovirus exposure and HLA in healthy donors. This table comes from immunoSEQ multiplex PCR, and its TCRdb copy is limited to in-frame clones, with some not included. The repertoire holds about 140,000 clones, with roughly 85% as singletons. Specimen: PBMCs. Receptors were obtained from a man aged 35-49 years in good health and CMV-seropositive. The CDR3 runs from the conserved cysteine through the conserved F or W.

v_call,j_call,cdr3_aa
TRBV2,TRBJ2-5,CASSELSYQYF
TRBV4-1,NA,CASSQAPGTGREQYF
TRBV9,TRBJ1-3,CASTINAGSGNTIYF
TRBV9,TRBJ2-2,CASSAGQPSNTGELFF
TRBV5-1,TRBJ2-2,CASSFFLAPGGRELFF
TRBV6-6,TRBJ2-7,CASSYSGSRGPQYF
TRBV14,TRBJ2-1,CASSQVQRETHNEQFF
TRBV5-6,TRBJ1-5,CASSPGTGDRPQHF
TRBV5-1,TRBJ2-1,CASSLAGVGTGPYNEQFF
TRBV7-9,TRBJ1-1,CASSPTGLNTEAFF
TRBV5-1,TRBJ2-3,CASSLAAGPGTDTQYF
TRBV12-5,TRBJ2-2,CASGPSAGELFF
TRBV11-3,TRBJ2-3,CASSLDGQSTDTQYF
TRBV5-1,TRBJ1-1,CASSSMTGGPLLNF
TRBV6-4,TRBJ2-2,CASSDGAGTGELFF
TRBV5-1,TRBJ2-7,CASSSQGAAVEQYF
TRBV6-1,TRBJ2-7,CASTGDGVYEQYF
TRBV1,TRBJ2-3,CTSSLPRVTDTQYF
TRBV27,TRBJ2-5,CASRLAGVETQYF
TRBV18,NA,CASSPPTTGGEQYF
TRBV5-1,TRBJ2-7,CASSLVRGAYEQYF
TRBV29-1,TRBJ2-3,CSADSPPGTDTQYF
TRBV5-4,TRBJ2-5,CASSPDRDETQYF
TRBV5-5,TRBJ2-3,CASSLGTGLRTDTQYF
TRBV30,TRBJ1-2,CAWSVPPGGSYGYTF
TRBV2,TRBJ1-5,CASSVGRGNQPQHF